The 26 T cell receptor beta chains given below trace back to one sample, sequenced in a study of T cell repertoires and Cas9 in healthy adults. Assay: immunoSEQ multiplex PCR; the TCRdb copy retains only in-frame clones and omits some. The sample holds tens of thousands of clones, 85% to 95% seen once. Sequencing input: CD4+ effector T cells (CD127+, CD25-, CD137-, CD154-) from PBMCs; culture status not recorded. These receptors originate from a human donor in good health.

DNA of the CDR3: TGTGCCAGCAGCTTGACACCCACGAACACCGGGGAGCTGTTTTTT. This codes for CASSLTPTNTGELFF. V usage is TRBV5-6 and J usage is TRBJ2-2; D remains unclear. Germline-derived CDR1 and CDR2 are SGHDT and YYEEEE. The CDR3 spans 15 residues. V shed 1 base and J shed 0 bases, with 7 bases lying between them.

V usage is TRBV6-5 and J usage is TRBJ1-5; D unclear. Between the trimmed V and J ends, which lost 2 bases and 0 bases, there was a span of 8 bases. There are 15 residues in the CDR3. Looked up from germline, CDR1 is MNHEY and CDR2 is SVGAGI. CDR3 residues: CASSYAGISNQPQHF. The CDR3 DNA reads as TGTGCCAGCAGTTACGCCGGGATTAGCAATCAGCCCCAGCATTTT.

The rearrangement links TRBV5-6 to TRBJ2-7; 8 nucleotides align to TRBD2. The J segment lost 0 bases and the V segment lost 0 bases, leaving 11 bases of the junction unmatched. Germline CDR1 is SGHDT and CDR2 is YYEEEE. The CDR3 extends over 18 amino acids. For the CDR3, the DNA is TGTGCCAGCAGCTTGGCCGGGGGCGGGAGGCCCGGCTCCTACGAGCAGTACGTC. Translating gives CASSLAGGGRPGSYEQYV.

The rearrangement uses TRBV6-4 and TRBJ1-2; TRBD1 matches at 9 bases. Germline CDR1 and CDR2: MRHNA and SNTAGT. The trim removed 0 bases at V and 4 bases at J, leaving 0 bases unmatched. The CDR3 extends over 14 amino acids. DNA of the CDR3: TGTGCCAGCAGTGACTCGGGACAGGGCTATGGCTACACCTTC. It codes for CASSDSGQGYGYTF.

The CDR3 spells CASSGLTISTEAFF. CDR3 DNA sequence: TGTGCCAGCAGTGGTTTGACAATAAGCACTGAAGCTTTCTTT. The chain has TRBV2 and TRBJ1-1, with unresolved D. The V gene lost 4 bases and the J gene lost 4 bases, with 13 bases spanning the gap. This CDR3 has 14 residues. Germline lookup yields CDR1 SNHLY and CDR2 FYNNEI.

CDR3 amino acids: CASSIDRQDSSPQHF. The CDR3 DNA follows: TGTGCCAGTAGTATAGATCGGCAGGACTCCTCGCCCCAGCATTTT. The chain combines TRBV19 with TRBJ1-5; no definite D call. Between the trimmed V and J ends, which lost 0 bases and 9 bases, there was a span of 15 bases. The germline V gene encodes CDR1 LNHDA and CDR2 SQIVND (reference sequence). The CDR3 has 15 residues.

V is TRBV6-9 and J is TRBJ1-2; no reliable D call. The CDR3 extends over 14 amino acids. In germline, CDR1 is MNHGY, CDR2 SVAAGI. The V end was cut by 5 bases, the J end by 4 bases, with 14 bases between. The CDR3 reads CASSEDSGTYGYTF. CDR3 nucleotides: TGTGCCAGCAGTGAAGATTCAGGAACCTATGGCTACACCTTC.

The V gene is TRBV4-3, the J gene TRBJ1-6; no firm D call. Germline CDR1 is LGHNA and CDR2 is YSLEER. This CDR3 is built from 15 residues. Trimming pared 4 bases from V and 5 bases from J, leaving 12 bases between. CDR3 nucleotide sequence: TGCGCCAGCAGCCGCAGTCGGACGAATAATTCACCCCTCCACTTT. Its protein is CASSRSRTNNSPLHF.

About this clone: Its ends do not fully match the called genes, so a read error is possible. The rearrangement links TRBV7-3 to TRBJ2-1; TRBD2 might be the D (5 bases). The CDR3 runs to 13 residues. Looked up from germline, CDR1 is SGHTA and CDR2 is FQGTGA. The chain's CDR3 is CVSSLSGWDEQFF. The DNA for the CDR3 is TGTGTCAGCAGCTTATCGGGGTGGGATGAGCAGTTCTTC.

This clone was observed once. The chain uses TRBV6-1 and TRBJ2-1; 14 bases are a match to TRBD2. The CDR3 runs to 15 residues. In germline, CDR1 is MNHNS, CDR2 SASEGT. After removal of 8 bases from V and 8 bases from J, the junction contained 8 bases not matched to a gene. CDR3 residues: CASAEGLAGVHEQFF. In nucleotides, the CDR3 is TGTGCCAGCGCCGAGGGACTAGCGGGAGTCCATGAGCAGTTCTTC.

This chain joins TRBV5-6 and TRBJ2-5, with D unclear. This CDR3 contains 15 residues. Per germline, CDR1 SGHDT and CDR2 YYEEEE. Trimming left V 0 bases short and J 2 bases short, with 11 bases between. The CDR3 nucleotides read TGTGCCAGCAGCTTGGATCCAAGGCGTCAAGAGACCCAGTACTTC. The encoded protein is CASSLDPRRQETQYF.

CDR3 region: CASSPGTLSNQPQHF. The CDR3 region has the DNA TGCGCCAGCAGCCCCGGGACACTTAGCAATCAGCCCCAGCATTTT. V gene TRBV4-3 combines with J gene TRBJ1-5; D is possibly TRBD1 (6 bases). CDR1 and CDR2 (germline): LGHNA, YSLEER. Trimming took off 4 bases at V and 0 bases at J, with 10 bases between the two ends. The CDR3 consists of 15 residues.

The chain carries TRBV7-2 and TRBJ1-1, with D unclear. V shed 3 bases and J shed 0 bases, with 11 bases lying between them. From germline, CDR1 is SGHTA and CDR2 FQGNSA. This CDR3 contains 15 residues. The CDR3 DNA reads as TGTGCCAGCAGCTTGGAACCGGGCGTGAACACTGAAGCTTTCTTT. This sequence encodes CASSLEPGVNTEAFF.

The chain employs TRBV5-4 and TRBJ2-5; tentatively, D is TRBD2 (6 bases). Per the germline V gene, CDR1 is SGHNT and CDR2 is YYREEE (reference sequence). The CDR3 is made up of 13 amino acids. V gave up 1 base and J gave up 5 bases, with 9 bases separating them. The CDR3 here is CASSLTSSETQYF. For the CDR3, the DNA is TGTGCCAGCAGCTTGACTAGCTCTGAGACCCAGTACTTC.

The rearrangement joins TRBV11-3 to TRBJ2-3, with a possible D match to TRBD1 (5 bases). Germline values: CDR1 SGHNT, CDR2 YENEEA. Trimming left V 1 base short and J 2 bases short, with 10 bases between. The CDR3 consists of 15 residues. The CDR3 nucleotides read TGTGCCAGCAGCTTAGGCCAGGGCCCCACAGATACGCAGTATTTT. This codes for CASSLGQGPTDTQYF.

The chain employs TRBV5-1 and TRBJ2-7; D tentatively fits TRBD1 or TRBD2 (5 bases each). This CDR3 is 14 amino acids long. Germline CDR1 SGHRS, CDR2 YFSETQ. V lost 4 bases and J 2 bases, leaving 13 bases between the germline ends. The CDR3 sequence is CASSPGTTTYEQYF. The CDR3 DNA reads TGCGCCAGCAGCCCTGGGACGACAACCTACGAGCAGTACTTC.

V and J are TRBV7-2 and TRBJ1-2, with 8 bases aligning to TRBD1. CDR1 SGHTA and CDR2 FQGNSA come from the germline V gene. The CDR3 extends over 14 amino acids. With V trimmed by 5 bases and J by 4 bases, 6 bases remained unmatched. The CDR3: CASSPTGEFYGYTF. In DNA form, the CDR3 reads TGTGCCAGCAGCCCGACAGGGGAGTTCTATGGCTACACCTTC. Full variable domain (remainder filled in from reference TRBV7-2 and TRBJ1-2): GAGVSQSPSNKVTEKGKDVELRCDPISGHTALYWYRQSLGQGLEFLIYFQGNSAPDKSGLPSDRFSAERTGGSVSTLTIQRTQQEDSAVYLCASSPTGEFYGYTFGSGTRLTVV.

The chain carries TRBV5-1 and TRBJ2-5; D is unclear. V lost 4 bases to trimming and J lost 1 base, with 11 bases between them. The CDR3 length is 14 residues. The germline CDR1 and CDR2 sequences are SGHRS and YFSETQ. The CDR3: CASSPRTVQETQYF. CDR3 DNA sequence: TGCGCCAGCAGCCCCCGAACAGTCCAAGAGACCCAGTACTTC.

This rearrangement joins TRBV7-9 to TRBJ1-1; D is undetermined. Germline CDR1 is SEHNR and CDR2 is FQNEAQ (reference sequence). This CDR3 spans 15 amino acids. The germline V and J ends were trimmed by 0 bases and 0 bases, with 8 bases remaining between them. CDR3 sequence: CASSLAPVMNTEAFF. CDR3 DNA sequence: TGTGCCAGCAGCTTAGCGCCCGTCATGAACACTGAAGCTTTCTTT.

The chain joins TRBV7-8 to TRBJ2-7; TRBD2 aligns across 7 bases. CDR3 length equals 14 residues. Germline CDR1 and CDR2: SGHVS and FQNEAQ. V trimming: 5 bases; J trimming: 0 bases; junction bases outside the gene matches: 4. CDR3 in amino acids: CASSPGGSSYEQYF. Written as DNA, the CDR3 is TGTGCCAGCAGCCCCGGGGGGAGCTCCTACGAGCAGTACTTC. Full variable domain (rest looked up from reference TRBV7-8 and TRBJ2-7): GAGVSQSPRYKVAKRGQDVALRCDPISGHVSLFWYQQALGQGPEFLTYFQNEAQLDKSGLPSDRFFAERPEGSVSTLKIQRTQQEDSAVYLCASSPGGSSYEQYFGPGTRLTVT.

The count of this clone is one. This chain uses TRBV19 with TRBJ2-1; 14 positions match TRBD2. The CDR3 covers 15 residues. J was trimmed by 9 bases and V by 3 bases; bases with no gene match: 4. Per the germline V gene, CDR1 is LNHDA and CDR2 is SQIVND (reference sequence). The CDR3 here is CASSIPGLAGAEQFF. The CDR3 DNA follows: TGTGCCAGTAGTATCCCGGGACTAGCGGGAGCTGAGCAGTTCTTC. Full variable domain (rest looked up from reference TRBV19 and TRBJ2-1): DGGITQSPKYLFRKEGQNVTLSCEQNLNHDAMYWYRQDPGQGLRLIYYSQIVNDFQKGDIAEGYSVSREKKESFPLTVTSAQKNPTAFYLCASSIPGLAGAEQFFGPGTRLTVL.

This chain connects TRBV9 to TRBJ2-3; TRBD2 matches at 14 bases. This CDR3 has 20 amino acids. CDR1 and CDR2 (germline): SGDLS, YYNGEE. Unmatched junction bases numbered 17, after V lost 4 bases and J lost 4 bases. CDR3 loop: CASSRGTSGRFSGVADTQYF. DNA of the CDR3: TGTGCCAGCAGCCGGGGGACTAGCGGGAGATTTAGTGGAGTCGCAGATACGCAGTATTTT.

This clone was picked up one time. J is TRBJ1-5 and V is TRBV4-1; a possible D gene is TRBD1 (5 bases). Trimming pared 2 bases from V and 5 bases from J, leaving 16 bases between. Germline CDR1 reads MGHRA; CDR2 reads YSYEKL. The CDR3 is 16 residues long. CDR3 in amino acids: CASSQSLRAGDQPQHF. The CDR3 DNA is TGCGCCAGCAGCCAATCCCTCAGGGCGGGGGATCAGCCCCAGCATTTT.

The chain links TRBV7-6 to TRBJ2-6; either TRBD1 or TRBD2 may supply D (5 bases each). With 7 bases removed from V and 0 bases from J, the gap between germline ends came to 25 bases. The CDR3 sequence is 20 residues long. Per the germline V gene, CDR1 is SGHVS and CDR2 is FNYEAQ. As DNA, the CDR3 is TGTGCCAGCACCATACACCGGGACGGAGGTCGGAGCTCTGGGGCCAACGTCCTGACTTTC. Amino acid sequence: CASTIHRDGGRSSGANVLTF.

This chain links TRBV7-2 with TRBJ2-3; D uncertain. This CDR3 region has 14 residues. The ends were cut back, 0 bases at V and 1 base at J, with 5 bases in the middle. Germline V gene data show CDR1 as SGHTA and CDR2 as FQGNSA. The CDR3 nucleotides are TGTGCCAGCAGCTTAGCGCCGGGCACAGATACGCAGTATTTT. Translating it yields CASSLAPGTDTQYF.

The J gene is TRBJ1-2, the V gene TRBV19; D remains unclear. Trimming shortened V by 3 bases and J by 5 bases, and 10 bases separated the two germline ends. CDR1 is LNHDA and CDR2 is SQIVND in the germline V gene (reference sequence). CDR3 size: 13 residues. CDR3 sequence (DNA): TGTGCCAGTAGTATGGGCACGACATATGGCTACACCTTC. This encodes CASSMGTTYGYTF. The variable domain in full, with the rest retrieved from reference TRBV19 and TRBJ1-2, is DGGITQSPKYLFRKEGQNVTLSCEQNLNHDAMYWYRQDPGQGLRLIYYSQIVNDFQKGDIAEGYSVSREKKESFPLTVTSAQKNPTAFYLCASSMGTTYGYTFGSGTRLTVV.